The 16 T cell receptor beta chains below come from one sample, sequenced in a study of tumor and adjacent non-tumor tissue in lung cancer (dated by TCRdb to the late 2010s). Libraries were made using multiplex PCR. Sequenced on an Illumina HiSeq 2500. TCRbeta libraries were constructed through three rounds of nested PCR with primers (Table S4) according to protocols modified from ARM-PCR. TCRdb applied fastp at Q25 and MiXCR to the public reads, then kept only in-frame beta chains. Rows with one shared CDR3 protein collapse into an entry with the most common genes and DNA. Present in this sample are more than 95,000 distinct CDR3 sequences, around three fifths of which were seen just once. The ten largest clones capture around 13% of the sample. RNA was isolated from bulk, unsorted tissue, and RNA quality was assessed with a NanoDrop ND-1000 and an Agilent 2100. Source material: lung tumor tissue. Receptors were obtained from a young man with non-small cell lung cancer.

Regarding this clonotype: A read error may produce the germline difference seen at one junction end. The chain combines TRBV12-3 or TRBV12-4 with TRBJ2-7; 10 nucleotides agree with TRBD1. The CDR3 totals 15 residues. The CDR3 sequence is CTSSPGDRGYNEQYF. CDR3 DNA: TGCACCAGCTCCCCGGGGGACAGGGGATATAACGAGCAGTACTTC.

For this clonotype: One end of the junction does not line up with germline, which may come from a read error. The V call is TRBV4-3, the J call TRBJ2-7; D perhaps matches TRBD2 (6 bases). The CDR3 consists of 16 residues. Germline V gene lookup returns CDR1 LGHNA and CDR2 YSLEER. This CDR3 reads CTSSQSGRTDAYEHYF. CDR3 coding DNA: TGCACTAGCAGCCAGTCTGGTCGGACGGACGCCTACGAGCACTACTTC.

The sample holds one count of this clonotype. The junction does not match germline at one end; this may be a read error. The CDR3 DNA follows: TGCATCGTTGAAGTTAGCGGTACGGGGCAATACTTC. Amino acids: CIVEVSGTGQYF. The chain links TRBV29-1 to TRBJ2-7; tentative D call: TRBD2 (6 bases). This CDR3 is 12 amino acids long. The germline V gene has CDR1 SQVTM and CDR2 ANQGSEA.

Details on this clonotype: It may be a read error: a sequence one base away is much more abundant. The rearrangement uses TRBV6-1 and TRBJ2-2; 7 positions match TRBD1. This CDR3 has 15 residues. The ends lost 5 bases at V and 4 bases at J; junction bases unmatched: 7. Germline V lookup: CDR1 MNHNS, CDR2 SASEGT. The CDR3, as DNA: TGTGCCAGCAGTATACAGGGGACCAGCACCGGGGAGCTGTTTTTT. Residues: CASSIQGTSTGELFF.

About this clonotype itself: This could be a read error, since a much larger clone is one nucleotide away. This sequence joins TRBV4-1 and TRBJ2-7; no reliable D call. CDR1 is MGHRA, CDR2 YSYEKL, per germline. Trimming pared 1 base from V and 0 bases from J, leaving 7 bases between. This CDR3 comprises 14 residues. The CDR3 region is CASSQVRSSYEQYF. The CDR3 nucleotides are TGCGCCAGCAGCCAAGTACGTAGCTCCTACGAGCAGTACTTC.

To note about this clonotype: Being one base from a much bigger clone, this may be a read error. V usage is TRBV12-3 or TRBV12-4 and J usage is TRBJ2-5; D possibly corresponds to TRBD2 (6 bases). The CDR3 loop spans 13 amino acids. The CDR3 reads CASTGSYQDTQYF. The CDR3 coding sequence is TGTGCCAGCACCGGGAGTTACCAAGATACCCAGTACTTC.

The chain combines TRBV6-5 with TRBJ2-7; D is possibly TRBD1 or TRBD2 (5 bases each). This CDR3 is 13 amino acids long. Germline V lookup: CDR1 MNHEY, CDR2 SVGAGI. The V gene lost 6 bases and the J gene lost 6 bases, with 15 bases spanning the gap. The CDR3 loop is CASRGTRSLEQYF. The CDR3 nucleotides read TGTGCCAGCAGGGGGACGCGAAGTCTCGAGCAGTACTTC.

V usage is TRBV20-1 and J usage is TRBJ2-5; no firm D call. From germline, CDR1 is DFQATT and CDR2 SNEGSKA (reference sequence). V shed 0 bases and J shed 6 bases, with 14 bases lying between them. CDR3 length equals 14 residues. CDR3 loop: CSARDEQERKTQYF. The CDR3 DNA is TGCAGTGCTAGAGATGAGCAGGAAAGGAAGACCCAGTACTTC.

With respect to this clonotype: Relative to the germline gene, one junction end is altered; a read error may explain this. The genes are TRBV4-1 and TRBJ1-3, with 7 positions matching TRBD1. The CDR3 runs to 16 residues. In germline, CDR1 is MGHRA, CDR2 YSYEKL. CDR3 bases: TGCGCCAGCAGCCAAGCCACAGGGGACTCTGGAAACACCATGTTTTTT. Its translation is CASSQATGDSGNTMFF.

Here the CDR3 DNA reads TGTGCCAGCAGTATCGCCGGCTTGGCGAGCTCTGGGGCCAACGTCCTGACTTTC. Protein: CASSIAGLASSGANVLTF. This chain joins TRBV6-6 and TRBJ2-6; D is uncertain. V lost 5 bases and J 0 bases, leaving 17 bases between the germline ends. Germline assignment: CDR1 MNHNY and CDR2 SVGAGI (reference sequence). The CDR3 extends over 18 amino acids.

A remark on this clonotype: A much larger clone lies one base from this, so it may be a read error. As the CDR3 is not closed by the conserved phenylalanine or tryptophan, this likely results from a read error. The gene calls are TRBV20-1 and TRBJ2-3, with 9 nucleotides matching TRBD1. Per the germline V gene, CDR1 is DFQATT and CDR2 is SNEGSKA (reference sequence). V lost 5 bases, J lost 6 bases, and 12 bases stayed unmatched. CDR3 length: 15 residues. The CDR3 region is CSAVWGQGLMDTQYI. CDR3 DNA: TGCAGTGCTGTATGGGGACAGGGCCTTATGGATACGCAGTATATT.

Note on this clonotype: The junction differs from germline at one of its ends, possibly a read error. V gene TRBV24-1 combines with J gene TRBJ2-3; 10 nucleotides line up with TRBD1. There are 14 residues in the CDR3. From germline, CDR1 is KGHDR and CDR2 SFDVKD. CDR3 sequence reads: CTTSDGTGVDTQCF. CDR3 coding DNA: TGTACCACCAGTGATGGGACAGGGGTGGATACGCAGTGTTTT.

With regard to this clonotype: At one end the junction does not follow the germline gene, possibly because of a read error. This chain links TRBV10-2 with TRBJ2-5, with 13 bases identical to TRBD2. The CDR3 loop spans 15 amino acids. Per the germline V gene, CDR1 is WSHSY and CDR2 is SAAADI. The CDR3 DNA reads TGCGCCAGCAGAGGGACTAGCGGGGTCCAAGAGACCCAATACTTC. This encodes CASRGTSGVQETQYF.

With respect to this clonotype: At one end, the junction sequence differs from germline, possibly due to a read error. The rearrangement joins TRBV7-8 to TRBJ2-7, with D perhaps TRBD1 (6 bases). CDR3 length equals 14 residues. Germline loops: CDR1 SGHVS, CDR2 FQNEAQ. As DNA, the CDR3 is TGTGCCAGCAGTTTTGAACAGGGTGGAAGCGAGCAGATCTTC. Its translation is CASSFEQGGSEQIF.

Turning to this clonotype: This could be a read error, since a much larger clone is one nucleotide away. V usage is TRBV7-9 and J usage is TRBJ1-2; perhaps TRBD1 as D (5 bases). Germline V gene data show CDR1 as SEHNR and CDR2 as FQNEAQ (reference sequence). The CDR3 runs to 13 residues. The CDR3 sequence is CASGFGAAYGYTF. The CDR3 nucleotides read TGTGCCAGCGGCTTCGGGGCAGCTTATGGCTACACCTTC.

The rearrangement links TRBV4-1 to TRBJ2-2; D is possibly TRBD2 (5 bases). V was shortened by 1 base and J by 3 bases, with 21 bases between the two germline ends. The CDR3 runs to 19 residues. Looked up from germline, CDR1 is MGHRA and CDR2 is YSYEKL. The CDR3 protein is CASSQVPPLSRRYTGELFF. In DNA, the CDR3 is TGCGCCAGCAGCCAAGTCCCCCCACTAAGCAGGAGGTACACCGGGGAGCTGTTTTTT.